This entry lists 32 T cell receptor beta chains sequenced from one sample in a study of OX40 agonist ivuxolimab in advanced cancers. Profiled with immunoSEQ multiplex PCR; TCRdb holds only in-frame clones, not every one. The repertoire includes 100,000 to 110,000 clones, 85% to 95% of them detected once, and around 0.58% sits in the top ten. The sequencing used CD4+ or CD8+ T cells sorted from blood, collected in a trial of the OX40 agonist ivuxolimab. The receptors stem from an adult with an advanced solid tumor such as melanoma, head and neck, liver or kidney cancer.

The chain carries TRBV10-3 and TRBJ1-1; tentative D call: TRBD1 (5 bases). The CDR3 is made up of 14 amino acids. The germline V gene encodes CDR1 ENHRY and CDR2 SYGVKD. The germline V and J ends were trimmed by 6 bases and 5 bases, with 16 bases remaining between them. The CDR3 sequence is CAISPTEAKTEAFF. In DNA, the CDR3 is TGTGCCATCAGCCCGACAGAAGCTAAGACTGAAGCTTTCTTT.

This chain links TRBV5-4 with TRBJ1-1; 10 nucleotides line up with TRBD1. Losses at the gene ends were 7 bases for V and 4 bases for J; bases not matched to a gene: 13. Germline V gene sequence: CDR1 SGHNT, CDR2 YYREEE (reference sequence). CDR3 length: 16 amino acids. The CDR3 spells CASQDRGQARGTEAFF. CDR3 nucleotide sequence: TGTGCCAGCCAAGACAGGGGGCAAGCCCGAGGCACTGAAGCTTTCTTT.

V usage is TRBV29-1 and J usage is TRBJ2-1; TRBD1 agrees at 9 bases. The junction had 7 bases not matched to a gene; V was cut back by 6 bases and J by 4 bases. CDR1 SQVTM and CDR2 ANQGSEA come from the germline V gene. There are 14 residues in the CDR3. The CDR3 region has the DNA TGCAGCGTGCATCGGGGGACAGGGTACAATGAGCAGTTCTTC. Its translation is CSVHRGTGYNEQFF.

This chain's CDR3 is CASSPQTDITETQYF. The CDR3, as DNA: TGTGCCAGCAGTCCTCAGACGGATATCACAGAGACCCAGTACTTC. The genes are TRBV28 and TRBJ2-5, with no clear D. In germline, CDR1 is MDHEN, CDR2 SYDVKM. The CDR3 has 15 residues. Trimming removed 5 bases from V and 4 bases from J, with 17 bases in between.

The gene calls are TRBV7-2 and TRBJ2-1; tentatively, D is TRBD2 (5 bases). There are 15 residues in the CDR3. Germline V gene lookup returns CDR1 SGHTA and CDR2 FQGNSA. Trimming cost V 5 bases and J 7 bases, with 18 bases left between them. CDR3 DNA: TGTGCCAGCAGCCCAAAAGGACTGGCGGCGAATGAGCAGTTCTTC. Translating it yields CASSPKGLAANEQFF.

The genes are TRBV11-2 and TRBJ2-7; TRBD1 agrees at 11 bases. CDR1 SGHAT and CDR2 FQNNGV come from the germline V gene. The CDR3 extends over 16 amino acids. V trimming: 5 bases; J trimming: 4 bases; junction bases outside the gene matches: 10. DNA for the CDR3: TGTGCCAGCAGCGGAAAGGGGGACAGGGGGATATACGAGCAGTACTTC. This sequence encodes CASSGKGDRGIYEQYF.

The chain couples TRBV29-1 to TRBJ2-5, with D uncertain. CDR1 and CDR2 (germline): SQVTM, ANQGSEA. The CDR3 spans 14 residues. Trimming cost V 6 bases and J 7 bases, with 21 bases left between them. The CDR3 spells CSVSYGRADGTQYF. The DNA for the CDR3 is TGCAGCGTGTCTTATGGACGGGCCGACGGGACCCAGTACTTC.

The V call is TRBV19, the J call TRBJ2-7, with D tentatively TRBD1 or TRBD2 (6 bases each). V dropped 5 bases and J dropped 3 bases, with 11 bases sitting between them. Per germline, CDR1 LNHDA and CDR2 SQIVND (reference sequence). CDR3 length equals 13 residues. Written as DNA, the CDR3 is TGTGCCAGTAGTCGGGGGCCCCTCTACGAGCAGTACTTC. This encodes CASSRGPLYEQYF.

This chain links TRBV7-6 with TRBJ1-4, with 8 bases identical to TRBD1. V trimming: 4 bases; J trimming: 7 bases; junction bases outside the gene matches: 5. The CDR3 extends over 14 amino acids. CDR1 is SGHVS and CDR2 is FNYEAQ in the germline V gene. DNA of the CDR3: TGTGCCAGCAGCTCGACAGGGGAAAGTGAAAAACTGTTTTTT. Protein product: CASSSTGESEKLFF.

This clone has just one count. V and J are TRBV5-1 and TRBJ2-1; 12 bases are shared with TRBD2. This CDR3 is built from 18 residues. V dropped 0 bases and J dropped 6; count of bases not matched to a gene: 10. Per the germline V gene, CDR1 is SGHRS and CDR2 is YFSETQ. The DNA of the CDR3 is TGCGCCAGCAGCTTGGGGGCGCTAGCGGGAGGGCTGAGCAATGAGCAGTTCTTC. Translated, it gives CASSLGALAGGLSNEQFF.

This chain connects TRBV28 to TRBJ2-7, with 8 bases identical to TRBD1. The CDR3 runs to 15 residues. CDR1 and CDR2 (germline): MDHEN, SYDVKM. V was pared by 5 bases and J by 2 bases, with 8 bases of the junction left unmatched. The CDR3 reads CASSPRDRSPYEQYF. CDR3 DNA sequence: TGTGCCAGCAGTCCAAGGGACAGGAGCCCCTACGAGCAGTACTTC.

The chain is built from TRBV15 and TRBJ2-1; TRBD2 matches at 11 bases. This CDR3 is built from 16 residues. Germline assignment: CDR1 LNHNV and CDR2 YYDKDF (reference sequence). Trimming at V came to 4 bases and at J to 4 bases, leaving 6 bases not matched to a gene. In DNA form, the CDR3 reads TGTGCCACCAGCAAGGGACTAGCGGTAAAGTACAATGAGCAGTTCTTC. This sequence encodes CATSKGLAVKYNEQFF.

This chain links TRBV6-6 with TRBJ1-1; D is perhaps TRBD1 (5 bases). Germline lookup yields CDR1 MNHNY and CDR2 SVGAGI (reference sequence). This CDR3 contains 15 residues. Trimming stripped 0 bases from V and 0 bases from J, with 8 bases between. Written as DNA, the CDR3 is TGTGCCAGCAGTTACTCGGAACAGGTGAACACTGAAGCTTTCTTT. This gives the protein CASSYSEQVNTEAFF.

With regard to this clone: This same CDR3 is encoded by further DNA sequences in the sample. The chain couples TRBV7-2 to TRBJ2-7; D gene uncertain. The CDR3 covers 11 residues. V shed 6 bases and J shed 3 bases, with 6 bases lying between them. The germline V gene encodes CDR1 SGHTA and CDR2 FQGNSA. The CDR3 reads CASSLSYEQYF. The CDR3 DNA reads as TGTGCCAGCAGTTTGAGCTACGAGCAGTACTTC.

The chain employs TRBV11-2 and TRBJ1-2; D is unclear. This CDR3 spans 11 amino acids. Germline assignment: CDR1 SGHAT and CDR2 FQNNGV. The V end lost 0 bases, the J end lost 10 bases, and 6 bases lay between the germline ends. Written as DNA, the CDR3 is TGTGCCAGCAGCTTAGATCTTGCCTACACCTTC. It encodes CASSLDLAYTF.

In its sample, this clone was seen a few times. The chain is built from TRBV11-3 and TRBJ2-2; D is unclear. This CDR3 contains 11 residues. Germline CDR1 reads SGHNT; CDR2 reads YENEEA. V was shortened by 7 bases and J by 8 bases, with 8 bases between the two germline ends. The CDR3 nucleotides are TGTGCCAGCACCGGGTCAGGGGAGCTGTTTTTT. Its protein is CASTGSGELFF. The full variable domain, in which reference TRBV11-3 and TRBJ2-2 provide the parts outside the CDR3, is EAGVVQSPRYKIIEKKQPVAFWCNPISGHNTLYWYLQNLGQGPELLIRYENEEAVDDSQLPKDRFSAERLKGVDSTLKIQPAELGDSAVYLCASTGSGELFFGEGSRLTVL.

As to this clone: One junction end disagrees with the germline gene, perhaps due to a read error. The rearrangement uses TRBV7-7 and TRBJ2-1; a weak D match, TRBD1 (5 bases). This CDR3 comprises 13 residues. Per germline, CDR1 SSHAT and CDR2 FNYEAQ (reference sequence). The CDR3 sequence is CASSLDSYNEQFF. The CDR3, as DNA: TGTGCTAGCAGCTTAGACAGCTACAATGAGCAGTTCTTC.

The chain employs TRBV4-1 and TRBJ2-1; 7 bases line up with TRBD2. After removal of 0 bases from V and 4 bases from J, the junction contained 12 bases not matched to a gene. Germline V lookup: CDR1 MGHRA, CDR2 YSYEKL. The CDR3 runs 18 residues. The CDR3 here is CASSQDRGGSKGYNEQFF. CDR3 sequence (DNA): TGCGCCAGCAGCCAAGATAGGGGCGGGAGCAAAGGGTACAATGAGCAGTTCTTC.

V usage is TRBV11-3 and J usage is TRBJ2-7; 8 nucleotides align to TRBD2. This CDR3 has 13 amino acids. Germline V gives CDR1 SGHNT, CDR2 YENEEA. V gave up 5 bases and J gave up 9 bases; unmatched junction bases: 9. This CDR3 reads CASSPGGAHGQYF. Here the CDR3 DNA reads TGTGCCAGCAGCCCCGGGGGGGCGCACGGGCAGTACTTC.

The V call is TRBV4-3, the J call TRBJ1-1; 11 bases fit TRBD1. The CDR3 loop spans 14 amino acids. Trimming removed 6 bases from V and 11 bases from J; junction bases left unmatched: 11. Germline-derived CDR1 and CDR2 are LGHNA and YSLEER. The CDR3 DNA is TGCGCCAGCAGTCACGGGACAGGGGGGTACTGGGCTTTCTTT. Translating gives CASSHGTGGYWAFF.

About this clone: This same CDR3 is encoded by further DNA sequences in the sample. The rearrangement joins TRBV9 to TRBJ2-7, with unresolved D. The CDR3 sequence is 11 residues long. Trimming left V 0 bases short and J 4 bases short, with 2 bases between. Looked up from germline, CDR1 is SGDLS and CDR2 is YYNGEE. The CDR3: CASSVGYEQYF. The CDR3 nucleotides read TGTGCCAGCAGCGTAGGGTACGAGCAGTACTTC. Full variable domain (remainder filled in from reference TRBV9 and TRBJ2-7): DSGVTQTPKHLITATGQRVTLRCSPRSGDLSVYWYQQSLDQGLQFLIQYYNGEERAKGNILERFSAQQFPDLHSELNLSSLELGDSALYFCASSVGYEQYFGPGTRLTVT.

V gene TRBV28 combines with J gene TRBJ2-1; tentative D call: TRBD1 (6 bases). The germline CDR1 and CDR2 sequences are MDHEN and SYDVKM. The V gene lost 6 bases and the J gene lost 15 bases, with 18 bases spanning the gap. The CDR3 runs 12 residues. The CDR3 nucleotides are TGTGCCAGCAGGTCGACAGGCCTCACCGGGTTCTTC. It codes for CASRSTGLTGFF. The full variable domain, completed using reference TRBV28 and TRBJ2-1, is DVKVTQSSRYLVKRTGEKVFLECVQDMDHENMFWYRQDPGLGLRLIYFSYDVKMKEKGDIPEGYSVSREKKERFSLILESASTNQTSMYLCASRSTGLTGFFGPGTRLTVL.

As DNA, the CDR3 is TGTGCCAGTAGCCCAAGCTCCCGGGACCGACGATACAATGAGCAGTTCTTC. The encoded protein is CASSPSSRDRRYNEQFF. V and J are TRBV19 and TRBJ2-1; D is possibly TRBD1 or TRBD2 (5 bases each). V was cut by 6 bases and J by 4 bases, with 22 bases left in between. This CDR3 is built from 17 residues. The V gene's germline CDR1 is LNHDA and CDR2 SQIVND (reference sequence).

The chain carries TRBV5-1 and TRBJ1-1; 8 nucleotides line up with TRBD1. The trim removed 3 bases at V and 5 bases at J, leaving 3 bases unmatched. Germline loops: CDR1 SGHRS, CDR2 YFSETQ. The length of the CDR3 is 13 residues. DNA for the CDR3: TGCGCCAGCAGCTCCCGACAGGGGACTGAAGCTTTCTTT. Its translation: CASSSRQGTEAFF.

The CDR3, as DNA: TGTGCCAGTCAAAGCGCGGGGGGCAATGAGCAGTTCTTC. It codes for CASQSAGGNEQFF. The chain recombines TRBV19 with TRBJ2-1, with 8 nucleotides matching TRBD2. The CDR3 consists of 13 residues. Germline-derived CDR1 and CDR2 are LNHDA and SQIVND (reference sequence). The V and J ends lost 8 bases and 6 bases, in that order; junction bases with no gene match: 6.

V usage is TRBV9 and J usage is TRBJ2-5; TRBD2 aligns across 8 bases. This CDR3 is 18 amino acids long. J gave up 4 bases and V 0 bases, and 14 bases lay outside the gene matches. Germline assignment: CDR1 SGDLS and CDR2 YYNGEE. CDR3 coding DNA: TGTGCCAGCAGCGTAGGTAGGCAGCGGGAGCGGATCGGAGAGACCCAGTACTTC. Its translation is CASSVGRQRERIGETQYF.

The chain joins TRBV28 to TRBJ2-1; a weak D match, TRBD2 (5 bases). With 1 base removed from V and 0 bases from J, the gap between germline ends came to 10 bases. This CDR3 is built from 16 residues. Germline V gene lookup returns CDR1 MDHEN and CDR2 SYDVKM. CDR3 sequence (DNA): TGTGCCAGCAGTTTATCGGCGGGCCGCTCCTACAATGAGCAGTTCTTC. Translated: CASSLSAGRSYNEQFF.

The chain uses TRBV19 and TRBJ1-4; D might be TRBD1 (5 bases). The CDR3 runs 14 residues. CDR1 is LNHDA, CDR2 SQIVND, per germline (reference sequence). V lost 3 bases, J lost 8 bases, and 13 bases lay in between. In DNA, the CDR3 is TGTGCCAGTAGTATCCGGGGGGATGGAGAAAAACTGTTTTTT. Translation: CASSIRGDGEKLFF.

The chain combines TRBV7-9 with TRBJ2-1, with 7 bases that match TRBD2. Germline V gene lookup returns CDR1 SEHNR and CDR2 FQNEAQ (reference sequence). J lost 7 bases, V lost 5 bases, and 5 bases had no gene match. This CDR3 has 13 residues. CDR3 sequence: CASSRGLPNEQFF. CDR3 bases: TGTGCCAGCAGCAGGGGACTACCAAATGAGCAGTTCTTC.

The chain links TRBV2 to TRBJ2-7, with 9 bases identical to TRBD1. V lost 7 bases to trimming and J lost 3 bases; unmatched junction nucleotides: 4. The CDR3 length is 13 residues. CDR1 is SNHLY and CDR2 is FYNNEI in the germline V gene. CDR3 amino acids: CASNPTGGYEQYF. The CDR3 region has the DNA TGTGCCAGCAACCCGACAGGGGGCTACGAGCAGTACTTC.

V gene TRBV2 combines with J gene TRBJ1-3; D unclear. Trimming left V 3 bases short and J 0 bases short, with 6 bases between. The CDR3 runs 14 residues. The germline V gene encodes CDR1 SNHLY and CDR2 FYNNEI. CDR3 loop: CASSDNLSGNTIYF. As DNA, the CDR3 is TGTGCCAGCAGTGATAATCTCTCTGGAAACACCATATATTTT.

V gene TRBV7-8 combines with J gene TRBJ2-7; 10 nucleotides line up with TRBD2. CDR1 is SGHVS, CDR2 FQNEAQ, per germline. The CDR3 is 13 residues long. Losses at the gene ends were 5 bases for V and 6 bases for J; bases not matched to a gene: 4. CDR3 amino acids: CASSDRLAGEQYF. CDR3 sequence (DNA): TGTGCCAGCAGCGACCGACTAGCGGGCGAGCAGTACTTC.